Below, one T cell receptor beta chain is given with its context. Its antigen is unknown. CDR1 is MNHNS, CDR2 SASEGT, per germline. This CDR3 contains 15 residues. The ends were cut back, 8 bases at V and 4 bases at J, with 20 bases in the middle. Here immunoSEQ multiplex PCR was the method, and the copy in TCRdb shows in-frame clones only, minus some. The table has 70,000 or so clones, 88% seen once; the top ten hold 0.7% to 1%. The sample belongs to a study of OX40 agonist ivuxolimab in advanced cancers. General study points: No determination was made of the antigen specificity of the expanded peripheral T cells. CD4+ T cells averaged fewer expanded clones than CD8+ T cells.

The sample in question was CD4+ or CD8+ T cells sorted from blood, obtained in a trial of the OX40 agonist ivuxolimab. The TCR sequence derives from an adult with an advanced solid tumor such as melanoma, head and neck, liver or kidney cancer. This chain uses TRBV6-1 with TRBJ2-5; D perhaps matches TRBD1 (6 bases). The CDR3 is CASGERTGHRETQYF. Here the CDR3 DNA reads TGTGCCAGCGGGGAAAGAACAGGGCACAGAGAGACCCAGTACTTC.